One and the same sample provided the 8 T cell receptor beta chains below, sequenced in a study of T-cell reconstitution after alpha-beta-depleted transplantation in children. Unique molecular identifiers were built into the TCRbeta library. MiXCR, applied by TCRdb to the PCR reads, yields one record per CDR3 protein. The top ten clones hold 0.85% to 1.3% of a sample with 600,000 to 700,000 distinct CDR3 sequences, 15% to 20% of them seen once. This specimen was PBMCs from the stem cell graft donor, taken from the stem cell graft. These TCRs come from a human donor who donated a stem cell graft to a child with acute myeloid leukemia.

The V gene is TRBV12-3 or TRBV12-4, the J gene TRBJ1-2, with D perhaps matching TRBD1 (6 bases). There are 16 residues in the CDR3. Trimming cost V 1 base and J 4 bases, with 16 bases left between them. CDR3 nucleotide sequence: TGTGCCAGCAGTTTAGTGGGGGCACTTGGGGGCTATGGCTACACCTTC. Amino acids: CASSLVGALGGYGYTF.

This clonotype was seen at least ten times. In DNA form, the CDR3 reads TGCAGTGCAGTAAAACAGGGGCGTAGCTCCTACAATGAGCAGTTCTTC. Translation: CSAVKQGRSSYNEQFF. V gene TRBV20-1 combines with J gene TRBJ2-1; 7 bases are shared with TRBD1. V was clipped by 6 bases and J by 0 bases; unmatched bases: 11. Looked up from germline, CDR1 is DFQATT and CDR2 is SNEGSKA (reference sequence). CDR3 length: 16 amino acids.

This clonotype was found once. The genes are TRBV7-9 and TRBJ2-1; D is perhaps TRBD1 (5 bases). V shed 10 bases and J shed 6 bases, with 19 bases lying between them. The CDR3 extends over 14 amino acids. Germline CDR1 reads SEHNR; CDR2 reads FQNEAQ (reference sequence). Here the CDR3 reads CATAELGRPNEQFF. The CDR3 DNA sequence: TGTGCCACCGCGGAACTGGGGCGCCCCAATGAGCAGTTCTTC.

This clonotype has a handful of counts. The chain recombines TRBV27 with TRBJ2-3; D not resolved. V lost 5 bases to trimming and J lost 9 bases, with 15 bases between them. Germline assignment: CDR1 MNHEY and CDR2 SMNVEV (reference sequence). The CDR3 runs 13 residues. The CDR3 DNA reads TGTGCCAGCAGTGCTGACCAGCGAACCACGCAGTATTTT. It is translated as CASSADQRTTQYF.

The chain is built from TRBV4-1 and TRBJ2-1, with D unresolved. Germline values: CDR1 MGHRA, CDR2 YSYEKL. The CDR3 sequence is 12 residues long. V was shortened by 6 bases and J by 7 bases, with 10 bases between the two germline ends. CDR3 in amino acids: CASSRNSNEQFF. CDR3 coding DNA: TGCGCCAGCAGTCGAAACTCAAATGAGCAGTTCTTC.

This clonotype has a handful of counts. The chain recombines TRBV5-5 with TRBJ1-4, with 8 positions matching TRBD1. V lost 4 bases, J lost 10 bases, and 6 bases stayed unmatched. The CDR3 extends over 13 amino acids. Germline CDR1 SGHKS, CDR2 YYEKEE (reference sequence). CDR3 sequence (DNA): TGTGCCAGCAGCCTACAGGGGGAAGGAAAACTGTTTTTT. Its protein product is CASSLQGEGKLFF.

This clonotype was recorded at least ten times. This chain links TRBV5-1 with TRBJ2-1; 7 positions match TRBD2. Germline loops: CDR1 SGHRS, CDR2 YFSETQ. The CDR3 spans 13 residues. V trimming: 3 bases; J trimming: 6 bases; junction bases outside the gene matches: 3. The CDR3 sequence is CASSSPGGNEQFF. The DNA of the CDR3 is TGCGCCAGCAGCTCCCCGGGGGGCAATGAGCAGTTCTTC.

V is TRBV20-1 and J is TRBJ2-1; 7 bases agree with TRBD2. V trimming: 5 bases; J trimming: 6 bases; junction bases outside the gene matches: 13. CDR3 length: 15 residues. Per germline, CDR1 DFQATT and CDR2 SNEGSKA (reference sequence). This CDR3 reads CSALYGGTHGNEQFF. DNA of the CDR3: TGCAGTGCTCTATACGGGGGGACCCATGGCAATGAGCAGTTCTTC.